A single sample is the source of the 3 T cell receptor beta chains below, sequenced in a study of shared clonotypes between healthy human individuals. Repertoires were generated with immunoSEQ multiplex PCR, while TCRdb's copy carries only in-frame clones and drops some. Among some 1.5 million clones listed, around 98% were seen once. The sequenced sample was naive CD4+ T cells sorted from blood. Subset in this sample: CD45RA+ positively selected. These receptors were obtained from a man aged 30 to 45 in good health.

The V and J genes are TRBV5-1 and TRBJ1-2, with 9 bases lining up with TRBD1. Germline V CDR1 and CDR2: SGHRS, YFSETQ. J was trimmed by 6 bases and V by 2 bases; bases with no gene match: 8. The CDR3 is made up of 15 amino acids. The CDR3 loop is CASSFKQGAKDGYTF. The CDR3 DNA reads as TGCGCCAGCAGCTTCAAACAGGGGGCGAAGGATGGCTACACCTTC.

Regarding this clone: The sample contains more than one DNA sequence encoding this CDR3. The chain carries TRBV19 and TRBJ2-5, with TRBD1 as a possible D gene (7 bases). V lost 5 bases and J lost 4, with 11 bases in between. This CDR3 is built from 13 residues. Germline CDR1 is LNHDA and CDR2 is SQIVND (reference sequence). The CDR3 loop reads CASSSQGGETQYF. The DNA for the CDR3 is TGTGCCAGTAGTTCGCAGGGGGGAGAGACCCAGTACTTC.

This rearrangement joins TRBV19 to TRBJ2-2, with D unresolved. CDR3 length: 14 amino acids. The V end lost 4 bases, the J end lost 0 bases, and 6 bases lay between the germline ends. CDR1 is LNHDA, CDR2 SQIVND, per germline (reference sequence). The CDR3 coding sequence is TGTGCCAGTAGTACCTCAACGAACACCGGGGAGCTGTTTTTT. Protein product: CASSTSTNTGELFF. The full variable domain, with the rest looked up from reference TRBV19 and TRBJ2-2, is DGGITQSPKYLFRKEGQNVTLSCEQNLNHDAMYWYRQDPGQGLRLIYYSQIVNDFQKGDIAEGYSVSREKKESFPLTVTSAQKNPTAFYLCASSTSTNTGELFFGEGSRLTVL.